These T cell receptor beta chains were read from a single sample in a study of shared clonotypes between healthy human individuals. Clones were sequenced by immunoSEQ multiplex PCR, and TCRdb holds only the in-frame ones, with some missing. The table shows roughly 1,800,000 clones, with approximately 94% occurring only once. What was sequenced was naive CD8+ T cells sorted from blood. These receptors all stem from a man younger than 35 in good health. Each CDR3 is given with its conserved first and last residue. D genes are given only for firm matches.

d_gene	j_gene	v_gene	CDR3nt	CDR3aa
TRBD1	TRBJ1-2	TRBV7-9	TGTGCCAGCAGCCCCGTCCCGGGACAGGGGACTAACTATGGCTACACCTTC	CASSPVPGQGTNYGYTF
TRBD2	TRBJ2-5	TRBV27	TGTGCCAGCAGTTCCTCTAGCGGACAAGAGACCCAGTACTTC	CASSSSSGQETQYF
.	TRBJ2-7	TRBV27	TGTGCCAGCAGTTTGATGGCTTCCTACGAGCAGTACTTC	CASSLMASYEQYF
.	TRBJ2-1	TRBV28	TGTGCCAGCAGCTATATAAGTAGCGATGAGCAGTTCTTC	CASSYISSDEQFF
TRBD1	TRBJ1-2	TRBV9	TGTGCCAGCAGCTACGACAGGGGTTTTGGCTACACCTTC	CASSYDRGFGYTF
TRBD2	TRBJ2-1	TRBV2	TGTGCCAGCAGTGAAGCGCGGGAGGCGGGTTACAATGAGCAGTTCTTC	CASSEAREAGYNEQFF
TRBD1	TRBJ1-2	TRBV13	TGTGCCAGCAGCTTCCGGGACAGTGAAGCTAACTATGGCTACACCTTC	CASSFRDSEANYGYTF
.	TRBJ1-5	TRBV6-5	TGTGCCAGCAGCACAGGGTTAAATCAGCCCCAGCATTTT	CASSTGLNQPQHF
.	TRBJ2-5	TRBV13	TGTGCCAGCAGCTTGGGGATGTGGGAGACCCAGTACTTC	CASSLGMWETQYF
.	TRBJ2-7	TRBV14	TGTGCCAGCAGCCAAGGCCACCTCTACGAGCAGTACTTC	CASSQGHLYEQYF
TRBD1	TRBJ2-2	TRBV7-8	TGTGCCAGCAGCCCGTCCACCGGGACAGATCCCACCGGGGAGCTGTTTTTT	CASSPSTGTDPTGELFF
.	TRBJ2-7	TRBV9	TGTGCCAGCAGCGTAGAAGACGCGGGGTACGAGCAGTACTTC	CASSVEDAGYEQYF